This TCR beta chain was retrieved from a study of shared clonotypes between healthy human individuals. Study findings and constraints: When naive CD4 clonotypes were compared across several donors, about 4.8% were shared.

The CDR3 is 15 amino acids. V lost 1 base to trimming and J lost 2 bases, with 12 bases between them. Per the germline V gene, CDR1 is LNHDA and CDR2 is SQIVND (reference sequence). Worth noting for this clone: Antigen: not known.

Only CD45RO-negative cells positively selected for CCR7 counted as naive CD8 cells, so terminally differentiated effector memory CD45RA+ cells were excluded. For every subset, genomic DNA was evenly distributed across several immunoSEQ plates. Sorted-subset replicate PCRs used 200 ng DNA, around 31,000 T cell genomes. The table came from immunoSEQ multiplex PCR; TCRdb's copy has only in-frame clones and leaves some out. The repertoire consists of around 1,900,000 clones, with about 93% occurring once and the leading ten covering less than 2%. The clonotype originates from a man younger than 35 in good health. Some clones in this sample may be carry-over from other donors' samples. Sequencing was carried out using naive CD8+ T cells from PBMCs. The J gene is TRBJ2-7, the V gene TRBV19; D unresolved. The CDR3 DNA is TGTGCCAGTAGTATAGCTTTTCCAGGTCCCTACGAGCAGTACTTC. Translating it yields CASSIAFPGPYEQYF.